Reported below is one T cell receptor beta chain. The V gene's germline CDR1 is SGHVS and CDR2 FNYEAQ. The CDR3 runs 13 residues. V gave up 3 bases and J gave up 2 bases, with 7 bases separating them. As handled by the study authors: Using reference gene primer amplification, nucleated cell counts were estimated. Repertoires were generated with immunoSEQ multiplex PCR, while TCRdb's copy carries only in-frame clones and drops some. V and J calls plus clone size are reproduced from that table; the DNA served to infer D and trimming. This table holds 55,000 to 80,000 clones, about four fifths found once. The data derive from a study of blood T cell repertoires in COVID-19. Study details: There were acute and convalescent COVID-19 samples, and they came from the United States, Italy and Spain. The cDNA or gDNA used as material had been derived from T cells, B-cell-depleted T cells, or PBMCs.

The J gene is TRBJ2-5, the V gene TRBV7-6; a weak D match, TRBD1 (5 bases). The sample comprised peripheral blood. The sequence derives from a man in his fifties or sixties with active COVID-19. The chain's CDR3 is CASSFRQQETQYF. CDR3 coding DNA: TGTGCCAGCAGCTTTAGACAGCAAGAGACCCAGTACTTC.